This TCR beta chain appears in the sequencing data of a study of T cell repertoires in cytomegalovirus infection. Study summary: Newly reported HLA-C-restricted and thoroughly characterized HLA-B-restricted CMV epitopes were employed. It was the public TCR beta signatures that indicated both CMV infection and matching HLA type. General observations from the study: HLA-C-restricted CMV-specific TCR beta clonotypes were dominant in the ex vivo response. Carriers of CMV and the relevant HLA type were discriminated by public TCR beta frequency.

Worth noting for this clonotype: Its antigen is not known.

MiXCR, run by TCRdb on the reads, gives a single entry per CDR3 protein. The repertoire has roughly 500,000 distinct CDR3 sequences, 33% of them found once; the top ten carry around a sixth. V lost 2 bases, J lost 4 bases, and 11 bases lay in between. The CDR3 is 14 amino acids. Germline CDR1 LNHNV, CDR2 YYDKDF (reference sequence). V usage is TRBV15 and J usage is TRBJ1-1; a possible D gene is TRBD1 (5 bases). The sample was cultured PBMCs, taken from culture after CMV antigen stimulation. The receptor was derived from a human donor in good health (CMV status not recorded). Some clones in this sample may be carry-over from other donors' samples. The CDR3 DNA sequence: TGTGCCACCAGCAGAAAGTCGGGGGGCACTGAAGCTTTCTTT. Amino acid sequence: CATSRKSGGTEAFF.